The clone carrying this T cell receptor beta chain was seen a few times. Germline V gene data show CDR1 as SEHNR and CDR2 as FQNEAQ (reference sequence). This CDR3 has 14 amino acids. V lost 0 bases and J 2 bases, leaving 7 bases between the germline ends. The record originates from a study of blood T cell repertoires in COVID-19. Original methodology: Reference gene primer amplification gave estimated nucleated cell counts. Only in-frame clones appear in the TCRdb table, and some are missing; sequencing was by immunoSEQ multiplex PCR. V and J calls and clone size are those listed in that table; D and trimming were worked out from the DNA. The repertoire consists of hundreds of thousands of clones, with 90% to 95% occurring once and the leading ten covering more than 3%.

V is TRBV7-9 and J is TRBJ1-2; D not resolved. Sequencing was done on a sample of peripheral blood. This TCR derives from a woman under 30 who had recovered from COVID-19. The DNA of the CDR3 is TGTGCCAGCAGCTTAGCGCAAAGCAACTATGGCTACACCTTC. Amino acid sequence: CASSLAQSNYGYTF.